The 10 T cell receptor beta chains reported below all come from one sample, sequenced in a study of blood T cell repertoires in COVID-19. Produced via immunoSEQ multiplex PCR; TCRdb's table is partial and in-frame only. Seen here are 150,000 to 200,000 clones, 85% to 90% observed once, and the top ten hold about 1%. The source material was peripheral blood. The receptor set was obtained from a woman aged 18-29 years who had recovered from COVID-19.

This chain connects TRBV30 to TRBJ2-5, with 11 bases aligning to TRBD2. Unmatched junction bases numbered 8, after V lost 0 bases and J lost 5 bases. The length of the CDR3 is 16 residues. Germline V gene sequence: CDR1 GTSNPN, CDR2 SVGIG (reference sequence). CDR3: CAWSVHLAGGAETQYF. CDR3 nucleotide sequence: TGTGCCTGGAGTGTTCATCTAGCGGGAGGAGCGGAGACCCAGTACTTC.

Comments on this clone: At one end, the junction sequence differs from germline, possibly due to a read error. This chain uses TRBV5-5 with TRBJ2-7, with TRBD2 identical over 7 bases. Germline V gene sequence: CDR1 SGHKS, CDR2 YYEKEE (reference sequence). The CDR3 runs 15 residues. CDR3 in amino acids: CAGSLIAGTTYEQYF. The CDR3 bases are TGTGCCGGCAGCTTGATCGCAGGGACTACCTACGAGCAGTACTTC. The full variable domain, its missing parts supplied by reference TRBV5-5 and TRBJ2-7, is DAGVTQSPTHLIKTRGQQVTLRCSPISGHKSVSWYQQVLGQGPQFIFQYYEKEERGRGNFPDRFSARQFPNYSSELNVNALLLGDSALYLCAGSLIAGTTYEQYFGPGTRLTVT.

The CDR3 protein is CASSYAGGPGDTQYF. Here the CDR3 DNA reads TGTGCCAGCAGTTACGCGGGGGGGCCCGGAGATACGCAGTATTTT. The chain links TRBV6-5 to TRBJ2-3; 9 nucleotides line up with TRBD2. Germline CDR1 is MNHEY and CDR2 is SVGAGI. V shed 2 bases, J shed 5 bases, and the junction held 5 bases outside the gene matches. This CDR3 region has 15 residues.

This chain links TRBV7-9 with TRBJ2-3; D might be TRBD1 (6 bases). The length of the CDR3 is 16 residues. V was shortened by 6 bases and J by 4 bases, with 20 bases between the two germline ends. Germline V gene data show CDR1 as SEHNR and CDR2 as FQNEAQ (reference sequence). For the CDR3, the DNA is TGTGCCAGCAGACCCTACACAGGGTGGGGCCCAGATACGCAGTATTTT. Its translation: CASRPYTGWGPDTQYF.

This chain links TRBV20-1 with TRBJ2-2, with 9 bases fitting TRBD2. V was clipped by 3 bases and J by 1 base; unmatched bases: 3. The length of the CDR3 is 15 residues. Germline CDR1 and CDR2: DFQATT and SNEGSKA (reference sequence). Written as DNA, the CDR3 is TGCAGTGCTAGTGTTAGCGGGGGGAACACCGGGGAGCTGTTTTTT. Protein: CSASVSGGNTGELFF.

This chain links TRBV24-1 with TRBJ1-1; no clear D gene. The CDR3 extends over 13 amino acids. Trimming took off 7 bases at V and 1 base at J, with 9 bases between the two ends. Germline assignment: CDR1 KGHDR and CDR2 SFDVKD. The CDR3 protein is CATRLGSNTEAFF. The CDR3 DNA is TGTGCCACCAGACTAGGGTCGAACACTGAAGCTTTCTTT.

This chain links TRBV29-1 with TRBJ1-1; maybe TRBD1 (6 bases). Trimming removed 0 bases from V and 10 bases from J, with 15 bases in between. CDR3 length: 13 residues. Per the germline V gene, CDR1 is SQVTM and CDR2 is ANQGSEA. The CDR3 loop reads CSVEDPGGLAAFF. The DNA for the CDR3 is TGCAGCGTTGAAGATCCGGGGGGGCTAGCAGCTTTCTTT.

CDR3 bases: TGTGCCAGCAGCCGCACAGGTTACACCGGGGAGCTGTTTTTT. Amino acid sequence: CASSRTGYTGELFF. The chain has TRBV5-6 and TRBJ2-2; tentative D call: TRBD1 (5 bases). Germline CDR1 SGHDT, CDR2 YYEEEE. Deletions cut 4 bases from V and 3 bases from J, with 10 bases between. CDR3 length equals 14 residues.

The chain joins TRBV9 to TRBJ2-3; 9 positions agree with TRBD2. Trimming at V came to 1 base and at J to 5 bases, leaving 14 bases not matched to a gene. CDR3 length equals 18 residues. Germline V lookup: CDR1 SGDLS, CDR2 YYNGEE. In nucleotides, the CDR3 is TGTGCCAGCAGCGTACGGCCGGGGGGGGCTAGCGGGATAGATACGCAGTATTTT. Its translation is CASSVRPGGASGIDTQYF.

The rearrangement joins TRBV9 to TRBJ1-1; D uncertain. Germline assignment: CDR1 SGDLS and CDR2 YYNGEE. CDR3 length equals 15 residues. Trimming left V 0 bases short and J 1 base short, with 10 bases between. DNA for the CDR3: TGTGCCAGCAGCGTAGAGGCAGGAACGAACACTGAAGCTTTCTTT. Translating it yields CASSVEAGTNTEAFF.